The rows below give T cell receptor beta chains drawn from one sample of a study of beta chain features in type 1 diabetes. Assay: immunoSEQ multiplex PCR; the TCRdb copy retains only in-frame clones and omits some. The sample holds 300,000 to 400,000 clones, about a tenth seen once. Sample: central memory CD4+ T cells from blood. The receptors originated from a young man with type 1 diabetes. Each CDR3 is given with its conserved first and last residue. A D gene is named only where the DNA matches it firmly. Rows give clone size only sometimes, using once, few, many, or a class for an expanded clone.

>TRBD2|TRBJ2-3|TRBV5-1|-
CASSFSGGTDTQYF
TGCGCCAGCAGCTTTAGCGGGGGCACAGATACGCAGTATTTT
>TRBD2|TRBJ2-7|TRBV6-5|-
CASRMTSGGYYEQYF
TGTGCCAGCAGAATGACTAGCGGGGGGTACTACGAGCAGTACTTC
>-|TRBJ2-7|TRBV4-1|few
CASSQDQGTSPYEQYF
TGCGCCAGCAGCCAAGATCAAGGGACTTCCCCCTACGAGCAGTACTTC
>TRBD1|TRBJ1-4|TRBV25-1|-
CASSEPRTGRIGEKLFF
TGTGCCAGCAGTGAACCCAGGACAGGGCGAATCGGGGAAAAACTGTTTTTT
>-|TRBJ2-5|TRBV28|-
CASTSWTRAIEGTQYF
TGTGCCAGCACAAGTTGGACACGGGCTATTGAAGGGACCCAGTACTTC
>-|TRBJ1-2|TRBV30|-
CAWSSGSYYGYTF
TGTGCCTGGAGCTCCGGGAGTTACTATGGCTACACCTTC
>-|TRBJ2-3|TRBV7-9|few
CASSSLRDGTDTQYF
TGTGCCAGCAGCTCCCTCAGGGATGGCACAGATACGCAGTATTTT
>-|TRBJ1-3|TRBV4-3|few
CASSQEVPGNTIYF
TGCGCCAGCAGCCAAGAAGTCCCGGGGAACACCATATATTTT
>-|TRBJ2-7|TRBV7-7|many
CASSLAEADEQYF
TGTGCTAGCAGCTTAGCTGAGGCTGACGAGCAGTACTTC
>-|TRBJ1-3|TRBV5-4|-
CASSLEFGNTIYF
TGTGCCAGCAGCTTGGAGTTCGGAAACACCATATATTTT
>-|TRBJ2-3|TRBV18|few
CASSPGVSPGDTQYF
TGTGCCAGCTCACCCGGGGTGTCTCCGGGAGATACGCAGTATTTT
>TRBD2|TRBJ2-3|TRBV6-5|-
CASSRERDTDTQYF
TGTGCCAGCAGCCGTGAGCGGGACACAGATACGCAGTATTTT
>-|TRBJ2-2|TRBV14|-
CASSQDLRAGELFF
TGTGCCAGCAGCCAAGATCTGCGGGCCGGGGAGCTGTTTTTT
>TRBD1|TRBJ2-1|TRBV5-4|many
CASRPRDRYNEQFF
TGTGCCAGCAGACCACGGGACAGGTACAATGAGCAGTTCTTC
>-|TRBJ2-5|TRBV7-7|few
CASSLGSGTQYF
TGTGCTAGCAGCTTAGGGTCGGGGACCCAGTACTTC
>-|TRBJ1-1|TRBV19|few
CASSIRGDTEAFF
TGTGCCAGTAGTATTAGGGGAGACACTGAAGCTTTCTTT
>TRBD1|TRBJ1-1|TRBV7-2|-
CASSVMTGTEAFF
TGTGCCAGCAGCGTGATGACAGGGACTGAAGCTTTCTTT
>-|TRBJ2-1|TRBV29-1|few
CSVEDPGPSSYNEQFF
TGCAGCGTTGAAGATCCCGGTCCCTCCTCCTACAATGAGCAGTTCTTC
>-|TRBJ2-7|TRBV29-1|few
CSVIGSSYEQYF
TGCAGCGTTATCGGCAGCTCCTACGAGCAGTACTTC
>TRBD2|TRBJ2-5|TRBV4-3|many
CASSPWTSGGAGTQYF
TGCGCCAGCAGCCCCTGGACTAGCGGGGGGGCCGGGACCCAGTACTTC
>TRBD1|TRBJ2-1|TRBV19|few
CATGGTGAYNEQFF
TGTGCCACCGGGGGGACAGGGGCGTACAATGAGCAGTTCTTC
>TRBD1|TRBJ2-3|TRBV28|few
CASTTGFKDTQYF
TGTGCCAGCACGACAGGGTTTAAGGATACGCAGTATTTT
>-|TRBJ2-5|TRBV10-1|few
CASSDTRGSQETQYF
TGCGCCAGCAGTGATACTAGGGGAAGCCAAGAGACCCAGTACTTC
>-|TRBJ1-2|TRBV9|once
CASSERGDGAEAGYTF
TGTGCCAGCAGCGAGCGGGGGGACGGGGCTGAGGCTGGCTACACCTTC
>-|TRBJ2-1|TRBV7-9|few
CASSFTNNEQFF
TGTGCCAGCAGCTTCACGAACAATGAGCAGTTCTTC
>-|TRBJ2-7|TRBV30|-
CAWSGRNEQYF
TGTGCCTGGTCGGGCAGGAACGAGCAGTACTTC
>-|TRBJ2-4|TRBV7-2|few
CASSLTRTDVIQYF
TGTGCCAGCAGTCTTACCCGGACAGACGTCATTCAGTACTTC
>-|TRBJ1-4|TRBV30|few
CATSGRTLGEKLFF
TGTGCCACCAGTGGACGGACCCTGGGTGAAAAACTGTTTTTT
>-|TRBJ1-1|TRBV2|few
CASNLGGVGTEAFF
TGTGCCAGCAACTTAGGGGGGGTTGGCACTGAAGCTTTCTTT
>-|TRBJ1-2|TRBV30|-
CAWPDGVQNYGYTF
TGTGCCTGGCCTGACGGAGTACAAAACTATGGCTACACCTTC
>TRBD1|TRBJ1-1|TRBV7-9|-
CASSKQGMNTEAFF
TGTGCCAGCAGCAAACAGGGGATGAACACTGAAGCTTTCTTT
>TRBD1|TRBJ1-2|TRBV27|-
CASSAYSGQHYGYTF
TGTGCCAGCAGTGCATACTCGGGACAGCACTATGGCTACACCTTC
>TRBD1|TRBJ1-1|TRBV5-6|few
CASSTGTVNTEAFF
TGTGCCAGCAGCACCGGGACAGTGAACACTGAAGCTTTCTTT
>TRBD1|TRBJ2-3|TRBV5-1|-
CASNRQGLDGGTDTQYF
TGCGCCAGCAACCGACAGGGGCTAGACGGGGGCACAGATACGCAGTATTTT
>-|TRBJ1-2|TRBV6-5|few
CAIRELQGTEGYTF
TGTGCCATCAGAGAGTTGCAGGGGACGGAAGGCTACACCTTC
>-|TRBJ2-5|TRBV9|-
CASSAGGSLWAAQYF
TGTGCCAGCAGCGCCGGGGGTAGTCTTTGGGCGGCCCAGTACTTC
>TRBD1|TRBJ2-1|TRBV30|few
CAWSSDLQGAQFF
TGTGCCTGGAGTTCCGACCTTCAGGGGGCCCAGTTCTTC
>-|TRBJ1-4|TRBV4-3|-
CASSQDSAGREEKLFF
TGCGCCAGCAGCCAAGATAGTGCGGGGAGGGAGGAAAAACTGTTTTTT
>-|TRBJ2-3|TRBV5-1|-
CASSFTGGTDTQYF
TGCGCCAGCAGCTTTACAGGAGGGACAGATACGCAGTATTTT
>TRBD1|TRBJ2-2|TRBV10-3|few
CAISESGRGLVDTGELFF
TGTGCCATCAGTGAGTCAGGCAGGGGGCTGGTGGACACCGGGGAGCTGTTTTTT
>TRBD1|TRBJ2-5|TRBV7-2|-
CASNRQGTETQYF
TGTGCCAGCAACCGACAGGGGACAGAGACCCAGTACTTC
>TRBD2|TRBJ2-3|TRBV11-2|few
CASSLESGGSTDTQYF
TGTGCCAGCAGCTTAGAGAGCGGGGGAAGCACAGATACGCAGTATTTT
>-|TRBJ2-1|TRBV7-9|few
CASSGSVGQAYNEQFF
TGTGCCAGCAGTGGGTCGGTTGGACAAGCCTACAATGAGCAGTTCTTC
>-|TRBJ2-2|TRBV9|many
CASSVDIGGRPDYTGELFF
TGTGCCAGCAGCGTTGACATCGGCGGTCGCCCCGATTACACCGGGGAGCTGTTTTTT
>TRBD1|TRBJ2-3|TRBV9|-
CASSVETGVRDTQYF
TGTGCCAGCAGCGTAGAGACAGGGGTAAGGGATACGCAGTATTTT